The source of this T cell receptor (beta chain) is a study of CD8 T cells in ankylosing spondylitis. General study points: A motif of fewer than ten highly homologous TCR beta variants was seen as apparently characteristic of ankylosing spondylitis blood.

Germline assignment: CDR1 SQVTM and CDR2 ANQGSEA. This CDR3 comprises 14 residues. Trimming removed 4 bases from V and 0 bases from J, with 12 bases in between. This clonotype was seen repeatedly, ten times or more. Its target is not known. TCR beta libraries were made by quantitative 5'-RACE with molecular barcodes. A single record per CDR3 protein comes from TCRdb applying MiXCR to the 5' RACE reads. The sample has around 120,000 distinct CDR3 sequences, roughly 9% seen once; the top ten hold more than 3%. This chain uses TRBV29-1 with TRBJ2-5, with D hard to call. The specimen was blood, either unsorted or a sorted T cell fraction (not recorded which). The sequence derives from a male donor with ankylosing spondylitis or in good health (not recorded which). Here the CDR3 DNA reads TGCAGCGTTGTTAGTAGTTTCGACCAAGAGACCCAGTACTTC. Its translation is CSVVSSFDQETQYF. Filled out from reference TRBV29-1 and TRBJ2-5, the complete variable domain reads SAVISQKPSRDICQRGTSLTIQCQVDSQVTMMFWYRQQPGQSLTLIATANQGSEATYESGFVIDKFPISRPNLTFSTLTVSNMSPEDSSIYLCSVVSSFDQETQYFGPGTRLLVL.